This TCR beta chain was found in a study of prognosis after radiotherapy for stage I lung cancer. Study-wide background: SBRT was given in 3 to 5 fractions at a biologically effective dose of at least 100 Gy as radiotherapy.

Overall study results and limits: The number of unique TCR clones went down after stereotactic body radiation therapy, with a median of roughly 10,000 versus 7,000. When patients developed distant metastases, their Shannon entropy after stereotactic body radiation therapy was lower. Patients with and without metastases reportedly differed in TRBV and TRBJ gene usage frequencies.

The genomic DNA TCR beta CDR3 region underwent two rounds of multiplex PCR. Round-one PCR had primers specific to each TRBV and TRBJ gene. TCRdb itself ran the multiplex PCR reads through MiXCR, one entry per CDR3 protein. The sample lists roughly 20,000 distinct CDR3 sequences; around 50% were seen once. This CDR3 has 16 amino acids. Germline V lookup: CDR1 SGHVS, CDR2 FQNEAQ. With respect to this clonotype: Its matching antigen is unknown. One junction end disagrees with the germline gene, perhaps due to a read error.

The origin of this receptor is a donor aged 50 or older with non-small cell lung cancer. The chain is built from TRBV7-8 and TRBJ1-5; D perhaps matches TRBD1 (6 bases). Sequenced here: PBMCs, sampled before or after stereotactic body radiation therapy (not recorded which). The CDR3 DNA reads TGTTCCAGCAGCTTAGAGCGGGCTCCGCGGGGGCATCCCCAGCATTTT. Its protein product is CSSSLERAPRGHPQHF.